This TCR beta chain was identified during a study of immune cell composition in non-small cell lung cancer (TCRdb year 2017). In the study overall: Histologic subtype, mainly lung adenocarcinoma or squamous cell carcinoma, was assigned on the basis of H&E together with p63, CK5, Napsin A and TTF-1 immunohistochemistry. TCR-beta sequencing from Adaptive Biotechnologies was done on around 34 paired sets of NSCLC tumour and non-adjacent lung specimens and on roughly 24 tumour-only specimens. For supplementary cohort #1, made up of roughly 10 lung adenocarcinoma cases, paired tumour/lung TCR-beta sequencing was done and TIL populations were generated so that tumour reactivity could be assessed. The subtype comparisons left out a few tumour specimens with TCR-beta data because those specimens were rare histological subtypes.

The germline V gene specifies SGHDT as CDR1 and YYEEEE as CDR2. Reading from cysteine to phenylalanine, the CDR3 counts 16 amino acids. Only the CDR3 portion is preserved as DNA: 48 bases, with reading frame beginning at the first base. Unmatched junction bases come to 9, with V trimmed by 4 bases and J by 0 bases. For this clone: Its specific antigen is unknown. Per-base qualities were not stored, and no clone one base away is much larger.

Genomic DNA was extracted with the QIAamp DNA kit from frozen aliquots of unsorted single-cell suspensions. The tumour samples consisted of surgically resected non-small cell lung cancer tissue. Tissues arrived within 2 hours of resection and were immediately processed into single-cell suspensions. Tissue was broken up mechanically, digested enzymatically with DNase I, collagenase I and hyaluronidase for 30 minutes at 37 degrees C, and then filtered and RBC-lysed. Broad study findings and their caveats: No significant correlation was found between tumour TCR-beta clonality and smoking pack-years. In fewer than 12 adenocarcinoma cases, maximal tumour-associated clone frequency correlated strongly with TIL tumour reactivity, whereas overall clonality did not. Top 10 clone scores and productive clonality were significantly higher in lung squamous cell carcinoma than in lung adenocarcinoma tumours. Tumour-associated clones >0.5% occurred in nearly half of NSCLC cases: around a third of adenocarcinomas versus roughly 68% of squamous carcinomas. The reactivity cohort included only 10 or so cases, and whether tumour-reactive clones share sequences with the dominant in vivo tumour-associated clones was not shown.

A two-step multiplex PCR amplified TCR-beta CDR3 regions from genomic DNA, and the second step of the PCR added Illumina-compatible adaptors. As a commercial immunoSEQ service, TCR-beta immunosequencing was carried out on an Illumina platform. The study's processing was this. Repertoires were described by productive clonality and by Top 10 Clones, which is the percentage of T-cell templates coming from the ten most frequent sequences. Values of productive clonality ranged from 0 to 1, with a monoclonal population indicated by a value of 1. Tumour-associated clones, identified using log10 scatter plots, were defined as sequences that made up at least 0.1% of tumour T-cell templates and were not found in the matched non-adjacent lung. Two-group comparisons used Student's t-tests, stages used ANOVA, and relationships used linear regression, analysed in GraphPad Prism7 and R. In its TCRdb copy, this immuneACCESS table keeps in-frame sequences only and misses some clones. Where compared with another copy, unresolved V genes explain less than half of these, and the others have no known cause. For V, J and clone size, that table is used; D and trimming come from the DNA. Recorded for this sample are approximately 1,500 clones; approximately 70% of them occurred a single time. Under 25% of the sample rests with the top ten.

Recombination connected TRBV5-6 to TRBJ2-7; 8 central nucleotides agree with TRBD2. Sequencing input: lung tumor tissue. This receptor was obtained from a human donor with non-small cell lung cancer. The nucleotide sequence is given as TGTGCCAGCAGCCCCCCTAGCGGGCGCTACTCCTACGAGCAGTACTTC. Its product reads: CASSPPSGRYSYEQYF.